The sequence of this T cell receptor beta chain was determined in a study of patients and donors after allogeneic stem cell transplantation. TCRdb passed the RT-PCR reads through MiXCR, listing each CDR3 protein once. The sample carries tens of thousands of distinct CDR3 sequences, roughly 48% recorded once. The CDR3 is 17 residues long. The V gene's germline CDR1 is DFQATT and CDR2 SNEGSKA (reference sequence). V gave up 0 bases and J gave up 0 bases; unmatched junction bases: 5. This sequence was found in a human donor who was either an allogeneic HSCT recipient or a stem cell or donor lymphocyte infusion donor (not recorded which). It is not recorded whose cells these are; they may come from a transplant donor. What was sequenced was blood, either unsorted or a sorted T cell fraction (not recorded which). The chain combines TRBV20-1 with TRBJ2-6; 7 bases are shared with TRBD1. The CDR3: CSARDVRGPSGANVLTF. As DNA, the CDR3 is TGCAGTGCTAGAGATGTGAGGGGGCCCTCTGGGGCCAACGTCCTGACTTTC.